This TCR beta chain was sequenced for a study of CD8 T cells in ankylosing spondylitis. Study observations and caveats: It appeared that ankylosing spondylitis blood was characterized by a TCR beta motif of under ten highly homologous variants.

The CDR3 sequence is 11 residues long. Germline V CDR1 and CDR2: LGHDT, YNNKEL (reference sequence). Comment on this clonotype: Its cognate antigen is unknown. The junction and the germline gene differ at one end; a read error may be behind it.

Making use of molecular barcodes, quantitative 5'-RACE generated TCR beta libraries. TCRdb fed the 5' RACE reads into MiXCR, producing one record per CDR3 protein. The sample holds fewer than 500,000 distinct CDR3 sequences, roughly a quarter seen once. The genes are TRBV3-1 and TRBJ2-1; D remains unclear. This TCR derives from a male donor with ankylosing spondylitis. The sample comprised blood, either unsorted or a sorted T cell fraction (not recorded which). The CDR3 protein is CASSLSYDQFF. DNA for the CDR3: TGTGCCAGCAGCCTGAGTTATGACCAGTTCTTC.